This T cell receptor beta chain was retrieved from a study of shared clonotypes between healthy human individuals. The overall study: Sampling drew on donors who were a couple of women and a few men aged 18 to 49. General study points: Among a few donors, roughly 5.5% of naive CD4 clonotypes were found in common.

About this clone: Its cognate antigen is unknown. This sample includes further DNA sequences coding for the same CDR3.

Repertoires were generated with immunoSEQ multiplex PCR, while TCRdb's copy carries only in-frame clones and drops some. The repertoire holds approximately 980,000 clones, with 76% as singletons. The ends lost 4 bases at V and 9 bases at J; junction bases unmatched: 4. In germline, CDR1 is SGHRS, CDR2 YFSETQ. The CDR3 spans 14 residues. This TCR was recovered from a man in his late teens or twenties in good health. The sample taken for sequencing was memory CD4+ T cells sorted from blood. Subset defined: CD45RA-negative fraction. The chain recombines TRBV5-1 with TRBJ2-1; 13 positions match TRBD2. CDR3 sequence: CASSRTSGGSEQFF. DNA for the CDR3: TGCGCCAGCAGCAGGACTAGCGGGGGATCTGAGCAGTTCTTC.